This note documents a single T cell receptor beta chain sequence. What it binds is unknown. This specimen belongs to a study of cytomegalovirus exposure and HLA in healthy donors. Study results and limitations: The classifier reportedly diagnosed cytomegalovirus status with high sensitivity and specificity.

The protocol was immunoSEQ multiplex PCR, while the TCRdb copy is restricted to in-frame clones and leaves out a portion. Of about 180,000 clones in the sample, 85% were seen once. Trimming took off 6 bases at V and 5 bases at J, with 7 bases between the two ends. The germline V gene encodes CDR1 MDHEN and CDR2 SYDVKM. The CDR3 length is 11 residues. This chain connects TRBV28 to TRBJ1-2; D uncertain. The sequence was collected from a man in his late teens or twenties in good health and CMV-seropositive. The sequencing sample was made of PBMCs. The chain's CDR3 is CASRSLYGYTF. The CDR3 coding sequence is TGTGCCAGCAGAAGCCTTTATGGCTACACCTTC.